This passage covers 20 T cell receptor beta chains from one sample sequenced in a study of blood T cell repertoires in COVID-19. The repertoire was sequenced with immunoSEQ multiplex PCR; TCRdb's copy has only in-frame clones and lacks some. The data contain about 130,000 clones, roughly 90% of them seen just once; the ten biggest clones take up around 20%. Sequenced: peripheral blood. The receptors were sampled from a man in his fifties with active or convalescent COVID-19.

CDR3 nucleotides: TGTGCCTGGGGAAGGACAGGGCGGTTTAAGACCCAGTACTTC. Translating it yields CAWGRTGRFKTQYF. The gene calls are TRBV30 and TRBJ2-5, with 8 positions matching TRBD1. J lost 6 bases, V lost 5 bases, and 11 bases had no gene match. CDR3 size: 14 residues. Germline V gene lookup returns CDR1 GTSNPN and CDR2 SVGIG (reference sequence).

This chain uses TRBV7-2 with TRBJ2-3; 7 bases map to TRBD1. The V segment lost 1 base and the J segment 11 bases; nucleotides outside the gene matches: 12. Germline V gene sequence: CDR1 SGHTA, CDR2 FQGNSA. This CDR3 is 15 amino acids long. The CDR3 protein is CASSLEGNRGRGQYF. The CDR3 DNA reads TGTGCCAGCAGCTTAGAGGGGAACAGGGGCCGAGGGCAGTATTTT.

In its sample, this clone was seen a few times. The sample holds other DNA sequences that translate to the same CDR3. CDR3 in DNA: TGTGCCAGCAGTGATGACAGGGGGCGGGAGACCCAGTACTTC. The encoded protein is CASSDDRGRETQYF. The gene calls are TRBV2 and TRBJ2-5; 10 bases fit TRBD1. CDR3 length: 14 residues. V was pared by 3 bases and J by 5 bases, with 3 bases of the junction left unmatched. CDR1 and CDR2 from the germline V gene are SNHLY and FYNNEI. Full variable domain (outside the CDR3, taken from reference TRBV2 and TRBJ2-5): EPEVTQTPSHQVTQMGQEVILRCVPISNHLYFYWYRQILGQKVEFLVSFYNNEISEKSEIFDDQFSVERPDGSNFTLKIRSTKLEDSAMYFCASSDDRGRETQYFGPGTRLLVL.

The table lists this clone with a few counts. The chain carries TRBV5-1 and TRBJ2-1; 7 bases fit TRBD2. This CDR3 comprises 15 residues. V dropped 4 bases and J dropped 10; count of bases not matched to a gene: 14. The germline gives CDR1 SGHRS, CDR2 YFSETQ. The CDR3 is CASSRTAAGPAEQFF. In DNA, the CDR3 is TGCGCCAGCAGCAGGACTGCAGCGGGACCTGCCGAGCAGTTCTTC. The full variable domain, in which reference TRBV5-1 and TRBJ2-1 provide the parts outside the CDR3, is KAGVTQTPRYLIKTRGQQVTLSCSPISGHRSVSWYQQTPGQGLQFLFEYFSETQRNKGNFPGRFSGRQFSNSRSEMNVSTLELGDSALYLCASSRTAAGPAEQFFGPGTRLTVL.

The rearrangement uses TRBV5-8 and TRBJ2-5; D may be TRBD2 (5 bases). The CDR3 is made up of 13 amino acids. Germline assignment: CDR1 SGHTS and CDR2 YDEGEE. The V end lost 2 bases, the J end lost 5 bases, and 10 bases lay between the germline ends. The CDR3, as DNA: TGTGCCAGCAGCTTTCGGGGTGGGGAGACCCAGTACTTC. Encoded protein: CASSFRGGETQYF.

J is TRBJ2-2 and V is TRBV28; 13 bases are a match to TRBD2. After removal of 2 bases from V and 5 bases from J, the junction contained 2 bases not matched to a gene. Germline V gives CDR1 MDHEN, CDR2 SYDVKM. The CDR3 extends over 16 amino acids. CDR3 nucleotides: TGTGCCAGCAGTTTACAGGGACTAGCGGGAACCGGGGAGCTGTTTTTT. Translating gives CASSLQGLAGTGELFF.

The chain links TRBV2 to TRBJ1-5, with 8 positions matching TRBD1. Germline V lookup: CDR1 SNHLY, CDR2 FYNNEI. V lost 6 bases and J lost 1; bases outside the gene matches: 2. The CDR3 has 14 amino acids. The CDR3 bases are TGTGCCAGCAGGGACAGGGTAAGCAATCAGCCCCAGCATTTT. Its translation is CASRDRVSNQPQHF.

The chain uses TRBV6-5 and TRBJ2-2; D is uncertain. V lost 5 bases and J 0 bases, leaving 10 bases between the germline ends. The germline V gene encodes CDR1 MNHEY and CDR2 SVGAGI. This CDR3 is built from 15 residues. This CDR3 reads CASSKRLANTGELFF. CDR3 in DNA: TGTGCCAGCAGTAAAAGGCTAGCGAACACCGGGGAGCTGTTTTTT.

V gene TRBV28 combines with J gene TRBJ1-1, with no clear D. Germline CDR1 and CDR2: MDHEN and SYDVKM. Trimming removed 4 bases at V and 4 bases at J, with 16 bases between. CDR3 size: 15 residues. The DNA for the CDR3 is TGTGCCAGCAGTTCTAGCATCGGACGGGCCACTGAAGCTTTCTTT. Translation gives CASSSSIGRATEAFF.

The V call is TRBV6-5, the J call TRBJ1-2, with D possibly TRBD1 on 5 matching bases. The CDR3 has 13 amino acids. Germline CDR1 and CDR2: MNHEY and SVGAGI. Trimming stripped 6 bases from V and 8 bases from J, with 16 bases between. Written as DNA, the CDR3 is TGTGCCAGCAGACTCAACGGGGGGGAAGGCTACACCTTC. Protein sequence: CASRLNGGEGYTF.

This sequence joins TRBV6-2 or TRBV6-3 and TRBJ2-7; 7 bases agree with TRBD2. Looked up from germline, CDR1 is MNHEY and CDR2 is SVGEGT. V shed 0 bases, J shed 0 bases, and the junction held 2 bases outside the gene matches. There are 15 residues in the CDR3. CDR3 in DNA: TGTGCCAGCAGTTACTCGTGGACTAGCTCCTACGAGCAGTACTTC. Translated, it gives CASSYSWTSSYEQYF.

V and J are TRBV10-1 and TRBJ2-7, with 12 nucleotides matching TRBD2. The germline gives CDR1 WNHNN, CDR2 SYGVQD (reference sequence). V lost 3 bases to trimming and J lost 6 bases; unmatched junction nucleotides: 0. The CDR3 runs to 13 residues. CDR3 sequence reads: CASSELAGGEQYF. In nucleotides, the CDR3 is TGCGCCAGCAGTGAACTAGCGGGAGGCGAGCAGTACTTC.

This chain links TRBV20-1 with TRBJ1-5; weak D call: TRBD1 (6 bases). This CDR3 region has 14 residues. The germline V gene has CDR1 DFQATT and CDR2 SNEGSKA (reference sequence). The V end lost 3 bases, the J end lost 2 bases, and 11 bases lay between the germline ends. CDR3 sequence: CSASHRAGNQPQHF. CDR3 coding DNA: TGCAGTGCTAGTCACAGGGCGGGCAATCAGCCCCAGCATTTT.

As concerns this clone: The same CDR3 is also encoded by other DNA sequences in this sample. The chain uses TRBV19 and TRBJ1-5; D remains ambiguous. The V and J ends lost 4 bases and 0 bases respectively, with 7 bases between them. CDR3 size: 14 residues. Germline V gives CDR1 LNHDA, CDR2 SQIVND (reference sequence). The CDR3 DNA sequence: TGTGCCAGTAGTACGACGGGTAGCAATCAGCCCCAGCATTTT. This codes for CASSTTGSNQPQHF. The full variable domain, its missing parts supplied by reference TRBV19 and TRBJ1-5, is DGGITQSPKYLFRKEGQNVTLSCEQNLNHDAMYWYRQDPGQGLRLIYYSQIVNDFQKGDIAEGYSVSREKKESFPLTVTSAQKNPTAFYLCASSTTGSNQPQHFGDGTRLSIL.

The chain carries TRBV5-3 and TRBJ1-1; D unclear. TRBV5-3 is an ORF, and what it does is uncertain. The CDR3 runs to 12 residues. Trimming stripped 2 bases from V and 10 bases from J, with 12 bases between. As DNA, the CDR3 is TGTGCCAGAAGCTTCAGGACGCGGGGAGCTTTCTTT. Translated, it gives CARSFRTRGAFF.

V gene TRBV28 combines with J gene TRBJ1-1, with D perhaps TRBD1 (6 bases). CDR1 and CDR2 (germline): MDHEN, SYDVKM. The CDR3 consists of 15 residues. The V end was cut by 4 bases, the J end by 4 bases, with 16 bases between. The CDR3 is CASSSLGGASTEAFF. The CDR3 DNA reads TGTGCCAGCAGTTCGTTGGGGGGGGCAAGCACTGAAGCTTTCTTT.

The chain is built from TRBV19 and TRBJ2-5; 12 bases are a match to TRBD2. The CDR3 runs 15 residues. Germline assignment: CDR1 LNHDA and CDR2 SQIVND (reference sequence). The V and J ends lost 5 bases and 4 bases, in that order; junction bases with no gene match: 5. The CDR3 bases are TGTGCCAGTAGTCGGACTAGCGGGGAAGGAGAGACCCAGTACTTC. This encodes CASSRTSGEGETQYF.

The CDR3 sequence is CASSLGGSGIYEQFF. The CDR3 DNA sequence: TGTGCCAGCAGCTTAGGTGGTAGCGGTATCTATGAGCAGTTCTTC. The gene calls are TRBV7-2 and TRBJ2-1, with D perhaps TRBD2 (6 bases). This CDR3 is built from 15 residues. V gave up 1 base and J gave up 8 bases, with 15 bases separating them. Germline V CDR1 and CDR2: SGHTA, FQGNSA.

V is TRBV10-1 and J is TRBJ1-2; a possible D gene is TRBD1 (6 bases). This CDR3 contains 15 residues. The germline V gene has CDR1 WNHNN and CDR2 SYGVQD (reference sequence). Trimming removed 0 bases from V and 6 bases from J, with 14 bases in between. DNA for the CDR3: TGCGCCAGCAGTGAGTCGTCCACAGGGATTAATGGCTACACCTTC. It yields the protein CASSESSTGINGYTF.

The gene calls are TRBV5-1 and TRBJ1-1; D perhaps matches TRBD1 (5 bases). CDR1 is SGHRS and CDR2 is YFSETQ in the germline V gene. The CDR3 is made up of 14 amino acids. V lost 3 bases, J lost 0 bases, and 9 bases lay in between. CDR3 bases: TGCGCCAGCAGCTATACAGGTATGAACACTGAAGCTTTCTTT. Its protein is CASSYTGMNTEAFF.